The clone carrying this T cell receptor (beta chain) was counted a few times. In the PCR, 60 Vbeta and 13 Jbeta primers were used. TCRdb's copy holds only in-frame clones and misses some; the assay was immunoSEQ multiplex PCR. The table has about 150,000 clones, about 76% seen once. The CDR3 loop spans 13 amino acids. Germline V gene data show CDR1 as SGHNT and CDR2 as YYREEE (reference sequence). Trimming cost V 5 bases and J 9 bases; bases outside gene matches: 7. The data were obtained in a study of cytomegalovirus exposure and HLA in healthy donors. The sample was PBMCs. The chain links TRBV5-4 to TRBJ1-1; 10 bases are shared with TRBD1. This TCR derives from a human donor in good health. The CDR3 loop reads CASSSGQGFKAFF. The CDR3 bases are TGTGCCAGCAGTTCGGGACAGGGGTTTAAAGCTTTCTTT. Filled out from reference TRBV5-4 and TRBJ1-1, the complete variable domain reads ETGVTQSPTHLIKTRGQQVTLRCSSQSGHNTVSWYQQALGQGPQFIFQYYREEENGRGNFPPRFSGLQFPNYSSELNVNALELDDSALYLCASSSGQGFKAFFGQGTRLTVV.